Presented here are 3 T cell receptor beta chains from one specimen sequenced in a study of chemoradiotherapy in HPV16-positive cancers. Assay: immunoSEQ multiplex PCR; the TCRdb copy retains only in-frame clones and omits some. The table shows some 2,000 clones, with almost 90% occurring only once. Sequences were derived from tumor tissue, sampled from a patient who underwent chemoradiotherapy. These receptors were taken from a human donor with HPV-associated anogenital cancer.

This chain links TRBV6-4 with TRBJ1-2; D perhaps matches TRBD1 (5 bases). V dropped 6 bases and J dropped 7 bases, with 21 bases sitting between them. This CDR3 has 15 residues. CDR1 MRHNA and CDR2 SNTAGT come from the germline V gene. This chain's CDR3 is CASSPSTGPVSGYTF. CDR3 coding DNA: TGTGCCAGCAGCCCATCTACAGGCCCGGTGTCTGGCTACACCTTC.

The table lists this clone with a count of one. The rearrangement joins TRBV5-4 to TRBJ1-6, with TRBD1 matching 7 bases. From germline, CDR1 is SGHNT and CDR2 YYREEE (reference sequence). This CDR3 has 18 amino acids. V lost 4 bases, J lost 0 bases, and 10 bases stayed unmatched. The CDR3 reads CASSTDRVESSYNSPLHF. The DNA of the CDR3 is TGTGCCAGCAGCACAGACAGGGTGGAGAGCTCCTATAATTCACCCCTCCACTTT.

The chain is built from TRBV28 and TRBJ2-4; D possibly corresponds to TRBD2 (6 bases). Germline CDR1 and CDR2: MDHEN and SYDVKM. V shed 3 bases and J shed 2 bases, with 11 bases lying between them. This CDR3 is built from 15 residues. The CDR3 reads CASSFPAGTKNIQYF. The CDR3 DNA reads as TGTGCCAGCAGTTTTCCGGCGGGGACCAAAAACATTCAGTACTTC.